This entry describes one TCR beta chain. The sample originates from a study of technical replicates of blood from several donors. J was trimmed by 0 bases and V by 5 bases; bases with no gene match: 17. Germline loops: CDR1 PRHDT, CDR2 FYEKMQ (reference sequence). The CDR3 loop spans 21 amino acids. Using immunoSEQ multiplex PCR, the repertoire was profiled, and TCRdb retains in-frame clones only, with some absent. The sample consists of roughly 74,000 clones, around nine tenths of them appearing once. The sample was T cells isolated from PBMCs. The chain joins TRBV13 to TRBJ2-1; 12 nucleotides align to TRBD2. The TCR was taken from a human donor in good health. CDR3 DNA: TGTGCCAGCAGCACCGCCTATGGACTAGCGGGGCTCCGCAGCTCCTACAATGAGCAGTTCTTC. Its protein product is CASSTAYGLAGLRSSYNEQFF.